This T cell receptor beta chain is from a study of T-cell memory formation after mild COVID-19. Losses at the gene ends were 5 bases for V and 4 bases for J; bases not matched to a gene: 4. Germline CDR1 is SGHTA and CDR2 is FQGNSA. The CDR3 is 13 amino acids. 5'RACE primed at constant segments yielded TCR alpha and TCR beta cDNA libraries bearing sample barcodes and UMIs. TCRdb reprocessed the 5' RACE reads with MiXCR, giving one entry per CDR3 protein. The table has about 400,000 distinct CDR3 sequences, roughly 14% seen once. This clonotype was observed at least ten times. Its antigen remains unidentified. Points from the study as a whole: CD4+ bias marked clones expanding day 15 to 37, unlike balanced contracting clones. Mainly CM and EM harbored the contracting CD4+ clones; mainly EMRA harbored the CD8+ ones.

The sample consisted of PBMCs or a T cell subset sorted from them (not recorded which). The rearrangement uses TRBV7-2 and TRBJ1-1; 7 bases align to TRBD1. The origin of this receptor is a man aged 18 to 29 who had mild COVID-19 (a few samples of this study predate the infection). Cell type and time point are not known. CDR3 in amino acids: CASSPQGGTEAFF. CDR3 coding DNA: TGTGCCAGCAGCCCCCAGGGGGGCACTGAAGCTTTCTTT.